What follows are 17 T cell receptor beta chains derived from one specimen sequenced in a study of blood T cell repertoires in COVID-19 (dated by TCRdb to 2020 to 2021). The library was built by means of the immunoSEQ multiplex PCR assay. TCRdb's version of the immuneACCESS table is confined to in-frame rearrangements and falls short of the full clone set. An unresolved V gene accounts for under half of the shortfall where checked; the remainder is of unknown origin. Present in this sample are 140,000 to 150,000 clones, roughly 85% of which were seen just once. The top ten clonotypes cover roughly 2.6% of the sample. What was sequenced was peripheral blood. The receptor set was obtained from a human donor with acute or convalescent COVID-19. The donor label of this sample is uncertain.

The V gene is TRBV23-1, the J gene TRBJ1-5, with a possible D match to TRBD1 (5 bases). TRBV23-1 has ORF status, its function being uncertain. V was shortened by 3 bases and J by 6 bases, with 15 bases between the two germline ends. This CDR3 has 15 amino acids. The CDR3 DNA follows: TGCGCCAGCAGTCAGCGATCGGGGGAGGCTCAGCCCCAGCATTTT. Translation: CASSQRSGEAQPQHF.

The rearrangement links TRBV10-3 to TRBJ2-2, with 10 bases fitting TRBD2. Germline V gene sequence: CDR1 ENHRY, CDR2 SYGVKD. With 0 bases clipped from V and 3 bases from J, the junction kept 4 bases outside the gene matches. CDR3 size: 17 residues. The CDR3 protein is CAISESGGLADTGELFF. The CDR3 DNA is TGTGCCATCAGTGAGTCGGGAGGACTAGCGGACACCGGGGAGCTGTTTTTT.

The CDR3, as DNA: TGTGCCAGTAGTATCCAGGGTAGCTCCTACGAGCAGTACTTC. This sequence encodes CASSIQGSSYEQYF. This chain connects TRBV19 to TRBJ2-7; the D gene is possibly TRBD1 (5 bases). CDR3 length equals 14 residues. The germline CDR1 and CDR2 sequences are LNHDA and SQIVND (reference sequence). V lost 3 bases, J lost 0 bases, and 9 bases lay in between. The full variable domain, in which reference TRBV19 and TRBJ2-7 provide the parts outside the CDR3, is DGGITQSPKYLFRKEGQNVTLSCEQNLNHDAMYWYRQDPGQGLRLIYYSQIVNDFQKGDIAEGYSVSREKKESFPLTVTSAQKNPTAFYLCASSIQGSSYEQYFGPGTRLTVT.

This clone was detected only a few times. The chain has TRBV3-1 (or the pseudogene TRBV3-2) and TRBJ1-6; D gene ambiguous. The CDR3 consists of 14 residues. CDR1 is LGHDT, CDR2 YNNKEL, per germline (reference sequence). The V gene lost 1 base and the J gene lost 6 bases, with 7 bases spanning the gap. The CDR3 sequence: CASSQGAINSPLHF. The CDR3 region has the DNA TGTGCCAGCAGCCAAGGGGCCATTAATTCACCCCTCCACTTT.

V gene TRBV19 combines with J gene TRBJ1-6; 8 bases are a match to TRBD1. Germline loops: CDR1 LNHDA, CDR2 SQIVND (reference sequence). The junction had 12 bases not matched to a gene; V was cut back by 0 bases and J by 5 bases. This CDR3 spans 19 amino acids. This CDR3 is CASSIDHSDRVGNNSPLHF. The CDR3 DNA reads TGTGCCAGTAGTATAGACCACTCGGACAGGGTAGGAAATAATTCACCCCTCCACTTT.

The chain uses TRBV4-3 and TRBJ2-7, with D maybe TRBD2 (5 bases). V lost 1 base to trimming and J lost 3 bases, with 13 bases between them. Germline V CDR1 and CDR2: LGHNA, YSLEER. The CDR3 is 15 amino acids. The CDR3 loop is CASSQAVLGDYEQYF. The CDR3 DNA reads TGCGCCAGCAGCCAAGCGGTTCTCGGGGACTACGAGCAGTACTTC.

This chain connects TRBV11-2 to TRBJ2-1, with 8 nucleotides matching TRBD2. V shed 4 bases, J shed 5 bases, and the junction held 7 bases outside the gene matches. The CDR3 loop spans 15 amino acids. The germline gives CDR1 SGHAT, CDR2 FQNNGV. CDR3 in DNA: TGTGCCAGCAGCTACGGGACTAGAAGTAACAATGAGCAGTTCTTC. This translates into CASSYGTRSNNEQFF.

The chain joins TRBV2 to TRBJ1-6; D gene uncertain. Germline lookup yields CDR1 SNHLY and CDR2 FYNNEI. Trimming cost V 2 bases and J 0 bases, with 8 bases left between them. CDR3 length equals 16 residues. The chain's CDR3 is CASSEKLSSYNSPLHF. The DNA for the CDR3 is TGTGCCAGCAGTGAAAAGCTAAGCTCCTATAATTCACCCCTCCACTTT.

The J gene is TRBJ1-1, the V gene TRBV6-1; D perhaps matches TRBD1 (5 bases). The length of the CDR3 is 14 residues. V lost 3 bases and J lost 1, with 9 bases in between. Germline-derived CDR1 and CDR2 are MNHNS and SASEGT. The CDR3 DNA reads as TGTGCCAGCAGTGAGTTGACAGCGAACACTGAAGCTTTCTTT. This gives the protein CASSELTANTEAFF.

The chain is built from TRBV2 and TRBJ1-1, with 7 nucleotides matching TRBD1. CDR3 length equals 16 residues. Unmatched junction bases numbered 12, after V lost 4 bases and J lost 4 bases. Germline loops: CDR1 SNHLY, CDR2 FYNNEI. Here the CDR3 DNA reads TGTGCCAGCAGTGCGAACAGGGGCATTCGGATCACTGAAGCTTTCTTT. Protein: CASSANRGIRITEAFF.

V is TRBV5-4 and J is TRBJ2-7; 11 nucleotides agree with TRBD2. The CDR3 sequence is 14 residues long. The ends lost 3 bases at V and 3 bases at J; junction bases unmatched: 2. Germline V CDR1 and CDR2: SGHNT, YYREEE (reference sequence). The CDR3 nucleotides read TGTGCCAGCAGCTCGCTAGCGGGGGGCTACGAGCAGTACTTC. Translating gives CASSSLAGGYEQYF. Variable domain in full (rest from reference TRBV5-4 and TRBJ2-7): ETGVTQSPTHLIKTRGQQVTLRCSSQSGHNTVSWYQQALGQGPQFIFQYYREEENGRGNFPPRFSGLQFPNYSSELNVNALELDDSALYLCASSSLAGGYEQYFGPGTRLTVT.

The V and J genes are TRBV4-1 and TRBJ2-5; D is possibly TRBD2 (5 bases). This CDR3 region has 15 residues. V was cut by 5 bases and J by 5 bases, with 18 bases left in between. Germline values: CDR1 MGHRA, CDR2 YSYEKL. The CDR3 region is CASSNSPRDRETQYF. The CDR3 coding sequence is TGCGCCAGCAGCAATAGTCCTCGGGATAGGGAGACCCAGTACTTC.

The rearrangement joins TRBV6-2 or TRBV6-3 to TRBJ1-5; TRBD1 matches 7 bases. The germline CDR1 and CDR2 sequences are MNHEY and SVGEGT. The V gene end was trimmed by 0 bases and the J gene end by 4 bases; junction bases not matched to a gene: 9. The length of the CDR3 is 17 residues. CDR3 DNA sequence: TGTGCCAGCAGTTACTCCCCCGGACAGGACATGAATCAGCCCCAGCATTTT. Translating gives CASSYSPGQDMNQPQHF.

The CDR3 coding sequence is TGTGCCACCAATCAGCAGGTTTCCTCTGGAAACACCATATATTTT. The encoded protein is CATNQQVSSGNTIYF. V and J are TRBV10-3 and TRBJ1-3; D gene uncertain. Trimming stripped 10 bases from V and 0 bases from J, with 16 bases between. CDR3 size: 15 residues. Germline CDR1 reads ENHRY; CDR2 reads SYGVKD.

The chain couples TRBV28 to TRBJ2-2; the match to TRBD2 covers 8 bases. The germline gives CDR1 MDHEN, CDR2 SYDVKM. CDR3 length: 15 amino acids. The CDR3 sequence is CALGGGQTNTGELFF. CDR3 in DNA: TGTGCACTGGGCGGGGGGCAAACGAACACCGGGGAGCTGTTTTTT.

This rearrangement joins TRBV7-9 to TRBJ1-1, with D possibly matching TRBD1 (6 bases). This CDR3 has 18 residues. Deletions cut 1 base from V and 1 base from J, with 19 bases between. Per germline, CDR1 SEHNR and CDR2 FQNEAQ (reference sequence). CDR3 in DNA: TGTGCCAGCAGCTTAGATAGGGGGTACGGGTTGGAGAACACTGAAGCTTTCTTT. As protein: CASSLDRGYGLENTEAFF.

V and J are TRBV27 and TRBJ1-5, with D maybe TRBD1 (5 bases). V was clipped by 3 bases and J by 4 bases, with 13 bases between them. The germline V gene encodes CDR1 MNHEY and CDR2 SMNVEV (reference sequence). There are 15 residues in the CDR3. The CDR3 spells CASSFLAGQNQPQHF. CDR3 nucleotide sequence: TGTGCCAGCAGTTTTCTGGCAGGGCAGAATCAGCCCCAGCATTTT.